This T cell receptor beta chain was found in a study of identical twins. Germline loops: CDR1 SGHVS, CDR2 FQNEAQ. The ends lost 1 base at V and 6 bases at J; junction bases unmatched: 0. The CDR3 is 13 residues long. There are many counts of this clonotype. Its specificity is not known. Study-wide results and caveats: Without tracking the same donors, conclusions rested on cross-sectional statistical analysis. Among out-of-frame alpha sequences shared by twins, low generation probability occurred in excess.

TCRdb reprocessed the 5' RACE reads with MiXCR, giving one entry per CDR3 protein. The sample gives fewer than 900,000 distinct CDR3 sequences, over 20% of which show up once; 4.3% is in the top ten. These same data were also listed under a study on T cells expressing NK-cell markers. In that study: Dominant NKG2C+ clonotype frequencies of roughly 1.0-8% of CD8+ T cells were measured in over 5 donors.

This chain links TRBV7-8 with TRBJ2-1; 7 bases are shared with TRBD2. The sequence came from a woman aged 18-35 years in good health. The sample taken for sequencing was PBMCs. CDR3 in amino acids: CASSLERGNEQFF. The CDR3 nucleotides are TGTGCCAGCAGCTTAGAGCGGGGCAATGAGCAGTTCTTC.